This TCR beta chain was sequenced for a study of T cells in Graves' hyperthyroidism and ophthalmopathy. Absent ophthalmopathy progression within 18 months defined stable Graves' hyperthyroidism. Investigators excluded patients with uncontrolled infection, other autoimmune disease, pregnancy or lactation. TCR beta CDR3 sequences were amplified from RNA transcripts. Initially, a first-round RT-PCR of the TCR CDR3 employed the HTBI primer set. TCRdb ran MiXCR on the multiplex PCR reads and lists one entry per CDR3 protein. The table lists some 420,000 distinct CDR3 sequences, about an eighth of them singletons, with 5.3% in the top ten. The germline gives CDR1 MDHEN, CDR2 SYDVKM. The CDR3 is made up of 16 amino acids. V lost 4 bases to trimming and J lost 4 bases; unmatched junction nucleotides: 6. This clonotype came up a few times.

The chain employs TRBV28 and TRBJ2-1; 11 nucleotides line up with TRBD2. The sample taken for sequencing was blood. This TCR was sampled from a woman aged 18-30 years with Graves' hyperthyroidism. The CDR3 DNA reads TGTGCCAGCAGTTCTGCCGGGACTAGCGGATACAATGAGCAGTTCTTC. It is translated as CASSSAGTSGYNEQFF.